Listed below are T cell receptor beta chains from one sample, sequenced in a study of blood T cell repertoires in COVID-19. Measured with immunoSEQ multiplex PCR; TCRdb has only the in-frame clones, and not every one. Here the sample spans a few hundred thousand clones, approximately 93% being singletons. The sample was PBMCs or T cells enriched from blood (not recorded which). The receptors shown here come from a woman between 40 and 50 years old who had been exposed to COVID-19. Both conserved end residues are part of each CDR3. The order of the fields is D gene, V gene, clone size, J gene, CDR3 DNA, CDR3 protein. D genes are given only for firm matches. Clone size, where shown, is once, few, many, or a class for clones that have expanded.

d_gene: NA; v_gene: TRBV5-1; abundance: NA; j_gene: TRBJ1-1; CDR3nt: TGCGCCAGCAGCTTGCGAGGCACTGAAGCTTTCTTT; CDR3aa: CASSLRGTEAFF
d_gene: TRBD1; v_gene: TRBV19; abundance: NA; j_gene: TRBJ1-5; CDR3nt: TGTGCCAGCCACCAAGCGGGGACAGGCGGAAATCAGCCCCAGCATTTT; CDR3aa: CASHQAGTGGNQPQHF
d_gene: NA; v_gene: TRBV29-1; abundance: few; j_gene: TRBJ1-1; CDR3nt: TGCAGCGGGGGGAATGACGGGAAAAACACTGAAGCTTTCTTT; CDR3aa: CSGGNDGKNTEAFF
d_gene: NA; v_gene: TRBV10-3; abundance: few; j_gene: TRBJ1-1; CDR3nt: TGTGCCTGTGGGGGGGGGACTGAAGCTTTCTTT; CDR3aa: CACGGGTEAFF
d_gene: NA; v_gene: TRBV7-9; abundance: NA; j_gene: TRBJ1-1; CDR3nt: TGTGCCAGCAGCTTTAGAGGGGGGAACACTGAAGCTTTCTTT; CDR3aa: CASSFRGGNTEAFF
d_gene: NA; v_gene: TRBV18; abundance: NA; j_gene: TRBJ1-3; CDR3nt: TGTGCCAGCTCACCATATAAGGGAGTGAACTCTGCTGGAAACACCATATATTTT; CDR3aa: CASSPYKGVNSAGNTIYF
d_gene: NA; v_gene: TRBV5-1; abundance: NA; j_gene: TRBJ1-3; CDR3nt: TGCGCCAGCAGCTTGTCGGGTTTCGGGTTTGGGACAATAGGCGGAAACACCATATATTTT; CDR3aa: CASSLSGFGFGTIGGNTIYF
d_gene: NA; v_gene: TRBV7-8; abundance: NA; j_gene: TRBJ2-2; CDR3nt: TGTGCCAGCAGGATCGTACCCCAGGGGGGCGCCGGGGAGCTGTTTTTT; CDR3aa: CASRIVPQGGAGELFF
d_gene: TRBD1; v_gene: TRBV19; abundance: NA; j_gene: TRBJ1-2; CDR3nt: TGTGCCAGTAGTATCTCCGGGACAGGGGGCTATGGCTACACCTTC; CDR3aa: CASSISGTGGYGYTF
d_gene: NA; v_gene: TRBV4-3; abundance: NA; j_gene: TRBJ1-2; CDR3nt: TGCGCCAGCAGCCAAGTCGGCGGTAATGGCTACACCTTC; CDR3aa: CASSQVGGNGYTF
d_gene: NA; v_gene: TRBV20-1; abundance: few; j_gene: TRBJ2-1; CDR3nt: TGCAGTGCTAGTATCCGTGAGCAGTTCTTC; CDR3aa: CSASIREQFF
d_gene: NA; v_gene: TRBV21-1; abundance: NA; j_gene: TRBJ1-5; CDR3nt: TGTGCCAGCAGCTACTTCCAGCCCCAGCATTTT; CDR3aa: CASSYFQPQHF
d_gene: TRBD2; v_gene: TRBV7-9; abundance: NA; j_gene: TRBJ2-1; CDR3nt: TGTGCCAGCAGCACTCAGCCTCCAACTAGCGGGCATAATGAGCAGTTCTTC; CDR3aa: CASSTQPPTSGHNEQFF
d_gene: NA; v_gene: TRBV5-6; abundance: NA; j_gene: TRBJ1-5; CDR3nt: TGTGCCAGCAGCTCACAGGGTGTAGTGGGCAATCAGCCCCAGCATTTT; CDR3aa: CASSSQGVVGNQPQHF
d_gene: TRBD1; v_gene: TRBV7-8; abundance: NA; j_gene: TRBJ1-5; CDR3nt: TGTGCCAGCAGCGCAGGGGGGTCGGGGTACAATCAGCCCCAGCATTTT; CDR3aa: CASSAGGSGYNQPQHF
d_gene: TRBD1; v_gene: TRBV7-7; abundance: many; j_gene: TRBJ2-5; CDR3nt: TGTGCTAGCAGCCCAGGGGGCGCATCCCAAGAGACCCAGTACTTC; CDR3aa: CASSPGGASQETQYF
d_gene: NA; v_gene: TRBV19; abundance: NA; j_gene: TRBJ1-2; CDR3nt: TGTGCCAGTAGTATACCCTCCTCCAGTGTTGGCTACACCTTC; CDR3aa: CASSIPSSSVGYTF
d_gene: NA; v_gene: TRBV10-1; abundance: NA; j_gene: TRBJ2-1; CDR3nt: TGCGCCAGCAGTGAGGGTTCCAGGCTCAATGAGCAGTTCTTC; CDR3aa: CASSEGSRLNEQFF
d_gene: TRBD1; v_gene: TRBV6-5; abundance: NA; j_gene: TRBJ1-2; CDR3nt: TGTGCCAGCAGGCCAGGGGGCGGTCGGGGCTACACCTTC; CDR3aa: CASRPGGGRGYTF
d_gene: NA; v_gene: TRBV10-1; abundance: NA; j_gene: TRBJ2-7; CDR3nt: TGCGCCAGCCAGAGACAGGGAGGCTCCTACGAGCAGTACTTC; CDR3aa: CASQRQGGSYEQYF
d_gene: NA; v_gene: TRBV24-1; abundance: NA; j_gene: TRBJ2-1; CDR3nt: TGTGCCACCAGTGATGTACAAAGAGAGCAGTTCTTC; CDR3aa: CATSDVQREQFF
d_gene: TRBD1; v_gene: TRBV27; abundance: NA; j_gene: TRBJ1-2; CDR3nt: TGTGCCAGCAGTCATGGACAGGGGTATGGCTACACCTTC; CDR3aa: CASSHGQGYGYTF
d_gene: TRBD2; v_gene: TRBV19; abundance: NA; j_gene: TRBJ2-2; CDR3nt: TGTGCCAGTAGTCTACTAGCGGGGGGGCCCGGGGAGCTGTTTTTT; CDR3aa: CASSLLAGGPGELFF
d_gene: NA; v_gene: TRBV18; abundance: once; j_gene: TRBJ2-7; CDR3nt: TGTGCCAGCTCCCTCGCAGGGAAGCGTAGCTCCTACGAGCAGTACTTC; CDR3aa: CASSLAGKRSSYEQYF
d_gene: TRBD2; v_gene: TRBV30; abundance: NA; j_gene: TRBJ2-7; CDR3nt: TGTGCCTGGAGTACGACTAGCGGGGGGACGGAACGTCTCTTC; CDR3aa: CAWSTTSGGTERLF
d_gene: NA; v_gene: TRBV5-6; abundance: NA; j_gene: TRBJ1-4; CDR3nt: TGTGCCAGCAGCTCGCTTCGGGGTGAAAAACTGTTTTTT; CDR3aa: CASSSLRGEKLFF
d_gene: NA; v_gene: TRBV18; abundance: NA; j_gene: TRBJ1-5; CDR3nt: TGTGCCAGCTCAGCGGGTCCCCTTGCCGATCAGCCCCAGCATTTT; CDR3aa: CASSAGPLADQPQHF
d_gene: TRBD1; v_gene: TRBV6-5; abundance: NA; j_gene: TRBJ1-2; CDR3nt: TGTGCCAGCACCGTTCTGGACAGGGGGTATGGCTACACCTTC; CDR3aa: CASTVLDRGYGYTF
d_gene: TRBD2; v_gene: TRBV24-1; abundance: NA; j_gene: TRBJ2-3; CDR3nt: TGTGCCACCAGTGACCCGGGGACTAGCGGGGGAGATACGCAGTATTTT; CDR3aa: CATSDPGTSGGDTQYF
d_gene: TRBD2; v_gene: TRBV3-1/TRBV3-2; abundance: NA; j_gene: TRBJ2-1; CDR3nt: TGTGCCAGCAGCCAAGAACTAGCGGGAGGTCGGAACTCCTACAATGAGCAGTTCTTC; CDR3aa: CASSQELAGGRNSYNEQFF
d_gene: NA; v_gene: TRBV5-6; abundance: NA; j_gene: TRBJ1-5; CDR3nt: TGTGCCAGCAGCTACAAAGAGGAGCCCCAGCATTTT; CDR3aa: CASSYKEEPQHF
d_gene: TRBD2; v_gene: TRBV9; abundance: few; j_gene: TRBJ2-3; CDR3nt: TGTGCCAGCAGCGTAGCGGCTAGCGGGGGCTACACAGATACGCAGTATTTT; CDR3aa: CASSVAASGGYTDTQYF
d_gene: NA; v_gene: TRBV3-1/TRBV3-2; abundance: NA; j_gene: TRBJ1-2; CDR3nt: TGTGCCAGCAGCCAAGATACCCGGGTCGGGGGCTACACCTTC; CDR3aa: CASSQDTRVGGYTF
d_gene: NA; v_gene: TRBV30; abundance: NA; j_gene: TRBJ1-1; CDR3nt: TGTGCCTGGAGTGTACGAGTGGGGGGAGGCACTGAAGCTTTCTTT; CDR3aa: CAWSVRVGGGTEAFF
d_gene: TRBD2; v_gene: TRBV5-4; abundance: NA; j_gene: TRBJ2-2; CDR3nt: TGTGCCAGCAGCCCTAGAGGCGGGGGGGTGAACACCGGGGAGCTGTTTTTT; CDR3aa: CASSPRGGGVNTGELFF
d_gene: NA; v_gene: TRBV7-8; abundance: NA; j_gene: TRBJ1-1; CDR3nt: TGTGCCAGCAGCCCAAGGGACAAAACTGAAGCTTTCTTT; CDR3aa: CASSPRDKTEAFF
d_gene: TRBD2; v_gene: TRBV29-1; abundance: NA; j_gene: TRBJ2-6; CDR3nt: TGCAGCGTTGGAACGACCCAGCGGGGTAGCTCTGGGGCCAACGTCCTGACTTTC; CDR3aa: CSVGTTQRGSSGANVLTF
d_gene: TRBD2; v_gene: TRBV7-8; abundance: few; j_gene: TRBJ2-7; CDR3nt: TGTGCCAGCAGCTGGACTAGCGGCGAGCAGTACTTC; CDR3aa: CASSWTSGEQYF